The 18 T cell receptor beta chains presented below share a single source sample, sequenced in a study of T cell responses to AZD1222 COVID-19 vaccine. Sequencing used immunoSEQ multiplex PCR; TCRdb keeps in-frame clones, though not all of them. The sample holds some 130,000 clones, 90% to 95% seen once. This material consisted of peripheral blood, taken 28 days after the second AZD1222 dose. The receptors were gathered from an adult who received the AZD1222 COVID-19 vaccine.

The gene calls are TRBV6-4 and TRBJ2-2, with TRBD2 matching 9 bases. CDR1 is MRHNA and CDR2 is SNTAGT in the germline V gene. V dropped 5 bases and J dropped 4; count of bases not matched to a gene: 8. There are 16 residues in the CDR3. CDR3 protein: CASSKRLAGSTGELFF. CDR3 DNA: TGTGCCAGCAGTAAAAGGCTAGCGGGGTCCACCGGGGAGCTGTTTTTT.

V usage is TRBV5-1 and J usage is TRBJ2-7, with D possibly TRBD1 on 6 matching bases. This CDR3 spans 13 amino acids. The germline CDR1 and CDR2 sequences are SGHRS and YFSETQ. The V and J ends lost 4 bases and 5 bases respectively, with 13 bases between them. In DNA, the CDR3 is TGCGCCAGCAGCCCGACAGGAGGTGACGAGCAGTACTTC. As protein: CASSPTGGDEQYF. The full variable domain, its missing parts supplied by reference TRBV5-1 and TRBJ2-7, is KAGVTQTPRYLIKTRGQQVTLSCSPISGHRSVSWYQQTPGQGLQFLFEYFSETQRNKGNFPGRFSGRQFSNSRSEMNVSTLELGDSALYLCASSPTGGDEQYFGPGTRLTVT.

The chain recombines TRBV5-4 with TRBJ1-1, with unresolved D. The V gene lost 4 bases and the J gene lost 7 bases, with 14 bases spanning the gap. Germline lookup yields CDR1 SGHNT and CDR2 YYREEE (reference sequence). The CDR3 totals 13 residues. The CDR3 DNA follows: TGTGCCAGCAGCCCGTTCTCGGGCGGTGAAGCTTTCTTT. It codes for CASSPFSGGEAFF.

This clone was seen a single time. The V and J genes are TRBV7-9 and TRBJ1-5; D not resolved. The CDR3 loop spans 14 amino acids. Germline-derived CDR1 and CDR2 are SEHNR and FQNEAQ (reference sequence). V lost 4 bases to trimming and J lost 4 bases, with 11 bases between them. The CDR3 coding sequence is TGTGCCAGCAGCTGGGGTTTTGGGAATCAGCCCCAGCATTTT. This translates into CASSWGFGNQPQHF.

The chain links TRBV2 to TRBJ1-2; the D is unclear. V was trimmed by 4 bases and J by 8 bases, leaving 11 bases between them. Germline assignment: CDR1 SNHLY and CDR2 FYNNEI. The length of the CDR3 is 12 residues. Here the CDR3 reads CASSVGMGGYTF. The DNA of the CDR3 is TGTGCCAGCAGTGTAGGGATGGGCGGCTACACCTTC.

The chain couples TRBV29-1 to TRBJ1-1, with TRBD1 identical over 8 bases. CDR3 length: 13 residues. From germline, CDR1 is SQVTM and CDR2 ANQGSEA. J was trimmed by 4 bases and V by 7 bases; bases with no gene match: 8. CDR3 in DNA: TGCAGCGCCGGGGCACAGGGGGGCACTGAAGCTTTCTTT. Amino acid sequence: CSAGAQGGTEAFF.

V and J are TRBV18 and TRBJ2-5, with D perhaps being TRBD1 or TRBD2 (5 bases each). CDR1 KGHSH and CDR2 LQKENI come from the germline V gene. Trimming took off 6 bases at V and 2 bases at J, with 13 bases between the two ends. The CDR3 is made up of 14 amino acids. The CDR3 DNA reads as TGTGCCAGCTCTCGGGACCGCCAGCAAGAGACCCAGTACTTC. It codes for CASSRDRQQETQYF.

The chain carries TRBV4-2 and TRBJ1-1, with 7 bases matching TRBD1. From germline, CDR1 is LGHNA and CDR2 YNFKEQ. This CDR3 region has 14 residues. V was pared by 8 bases and J by 3 bases, with 9 bases of the junction left unmatched. CDR3 residues: CASGPRTGHTEAFF. The CDR3 DNA is TGTGCCAGCGGACCCCGGACAGGTCACACTGAAGCTTTCTTT.

The chain has TRBV2 and TRBJ1-1, with D perhaps matching TRBD1 (6 bases). V was cut by 7 bases and J by 2 bases, with 11 bases left in between. Germline V lookup: CDR1 SNHLY, CDR2 FYNNEI. The CDR3 is 13 amino acids. CDR3 sequence reads: CASTEGENTEAFF. CDR3 coding DNA: TGTGCCAGCACCGAGGGGGAAAACACTGAAGCTTTCTTT.

The rearrangement joins TRBV19 to TRBJ2-7, with D hard to call. Per germline, CDR1 LNHDA and CDR2 SQIVND (reference sequence). Trimming stripped 3 bases from V and 2 bases from J, with 11 bases between. The CDR3 is 14 residues long. The DNA for the CDR3 is TGTGCCAGTAGTATCGACGGCCGGCCCTACGAGCAGTACTTC. This codes for CASSIDGRPYEQYF.

V and J are TRBV7-3 and TRBJ2-2; D is unclear. Trimming left V 0 bases short and J 3 bases short, with 5 bases between. The CDR3 has 14 residues. Per germline, CDR1 SGHTA and CDR2 FQGTGA. CDR3 sequence reads: CASSLTRDTGELFF. The CDR3 bases are TGTGCCAGCAGCTTAACTCGGGACACCGGGGAGCTGTTTTTT.

The genes are TRBV18 and TRBJ1-1; no firm D call. Germline V gene lookup returns CDR1 KGHSH and CDR2 LQKENI. Trimming took 6 bases from V and 2 from J, leaving 13 bases between them. This CDR3 comprises 14 residues. The CDR3: CASSPASLNTEAFF. CDR3 DNA sequence: TGTGCCAGCTCCCCAGCAAGTCTTAACACTGAAGCTTTCTTT.

The rearrangement links TRBV11-2 to TRBJ2-7; no clear D gene. CDR1 is SGHAT, CDR2 FQNNGV, per germline. The length of the CDR3 is 14 residues. With 4 bases removed from V and 7 bases from J, the gap between germline ends came to 17 bases. The CDR3 DNA sequence: TGTGCCAGCAGCTCGCAGTGGCCTCGAGAGGAGCAGTACTTC. Protein sequence: CASSSQWPREEQYF.

This chain joins TRBV19 and TRBJ2-2; 14 bases agree with TRBD2. V lost 7 bases and J lost 2; bases outside the gene matches: 9. CDR1 is LNHDA and CDR2 is SQIVND in the germline V gene (reference sequence). CDR3 length: 18 amino acids. The CDR3: CASTPSGTSGGNTGELFF. CDR3 nucleotides: TGTGCCAGTACCCCCTCCGGGACTAGCGGGGGAAACACCGGGGAGCTGTTTTTT.

This chain uses TRBV6-5 with TRBJ1-3; a weak D match, TRBD1 (5 bases). This CDR3 has 14 amino acids. Germline-derived CDR1 and CDR2 are MNHEY and SVGAGI. The V and J ends lost 6 bases and 7 bases respectively, with 16 bases between them. The CDR3 here is CASRKGTVVNTIYF. Here the CDR3 DNA reads TGTGCCAGCAGAAAAGGGACTGTTGTTAACACCATATATTTT.

The J gene is TRBJ2-2, the V gene TRBV18; D possibly corresponds to TRBD1 (6 bases). The V end was cut by 3 bases, the J end by 6 bases, with 17 bases between. Germline CDR1 and CDR2: KGHSH and LQKENI. The length of the CDR3 is 16 residues. The CDR3, as DNA: TGTGCCAGCTCACCCTTCCGGGACATCACGGCCGGGGAGCTGTTTTTT. Its protein is CASSPFRDITAGELFF. The whole variable domain, filled in from reference TRBV18 and TRBJ2-2, reads NAGVMQNPRHLVRRRGQEARLRCSPMKGHSHVYWYRQLPEEGLKFMVYLQKENIIDESGMPKERFSAEFPKEGPSILRIQQVVRGDSAAYFCASSPFRDITAGELFFGEGSRLTVL.

This chain uses TRBV7-9 with TRBJ1-4; TRBD1 matches 7 bases. V dropped 5 bases and J dropped 2; count of bases not matched to a gene: 5. In germline, CDR1 is SEHNR, CDR2 FQNEAQ (reference sequence). This CDR3 comprises 15 residues. This CDR3 is CASSKDRATNEKLFF. For the CDR3, the DNA is TGTGCCAGCAGCAAAGACAGGGCTACTAATGAAAAACTGTTTTTT.

The chain is built from TRBV29-1 and TRBJ2-5; 7 nucleotides align to TRBD2. This CDR3 spans 14 amino acids. CDR1 is SQVTM and CDR2 is ANQGSEA in the germline V gene. V lost 5 bases, J lost 5 bases, and 11 bases stayed unmatched. This CDR3 is CSVREVQEPETQYF. The CDR3 nucleotides read TGCAGCGTTCGGGAGGTACAGGAGCCGGAGACCCAGTACTTC.